This T cell receptor (beta chain) came from a study of blood T cell repertoires in COVID-19. Looking at the study overall: From T cells, B-cell-depleted T cells, or PBMCs came the material, which was cDNA or gDNA.

V gave up 6 bases and J gave up 0 bases, with 10 bases separating them. Germline assignment: CDR1 MNHNY and CDR2 SVGAGI (reference sequence). The CDR3 runs 14 residues. Original processing methods: Amplification with reference gene primers provided the estimates of nucleated cell counts. Data came from immunoSEQ multiplex PCR; TCRdb stores just in-frame clones and leaves some out. The V and J calls and the clone size are those of that table, but D and trimming were determined from the DNA. The sample records about 170,000 clones, about 92% being singletons. This receptor was identified in a man aged 25-45 years with COVID-19, enrolled during active disease. Sequenced material: peripheral blood. The V call is TRBV6-6, the J call TRBJ2-3, with D possibly being TRBD2 (6 bases). In nucleotides, the CDR3 is TGTGCCAGCAGGCTAGCGTCAAGCACAGATACGCAGTATTTT. Its protein product is CASRLASSTDTQYF.